The present T cell receptor beta chain was sequenced within a study of T cell responses to AZD1222 COVID-19 vaccine. Study-level background: Second-dose intervals near 4 or 12 weeks were combined. The study's findings and limits: Targeting of unmutated variant regions was reportedly seen in nearly half of spike-specific TCRs.

The CDR3 is 15 residues long. Trimming took 6 bases from V and 2 from J, leaving 14 bases between them. Germline values: CDR1 LNHDA, CDR2 SQIVND (reference sequence). Comment on this clone: Its antigen is still unknown.

This table comes from immunoSEQ multiplex PCR, and its TCRdb copy is limited to in-frame clones, with some not included. The sample has roughly 100,000 clones, roughly 90% seen once; the top ten hold 5.1%. The chain recombines TRBV19 with TRBJ1-5; tentatively, D is TRBD1 (6 bases). The sequences come from peripheral blood, collected on day 0 of AZD1222 vaccination. The TCR sequence derives from an adult in good health. CDR3 in amino acids: CASRDQGYGNQPQHF. The CDR3, as DNA: TGTGCCAGTAGGGATCAGGGGTATGGCAATCAGCCCCAGCATTTT.